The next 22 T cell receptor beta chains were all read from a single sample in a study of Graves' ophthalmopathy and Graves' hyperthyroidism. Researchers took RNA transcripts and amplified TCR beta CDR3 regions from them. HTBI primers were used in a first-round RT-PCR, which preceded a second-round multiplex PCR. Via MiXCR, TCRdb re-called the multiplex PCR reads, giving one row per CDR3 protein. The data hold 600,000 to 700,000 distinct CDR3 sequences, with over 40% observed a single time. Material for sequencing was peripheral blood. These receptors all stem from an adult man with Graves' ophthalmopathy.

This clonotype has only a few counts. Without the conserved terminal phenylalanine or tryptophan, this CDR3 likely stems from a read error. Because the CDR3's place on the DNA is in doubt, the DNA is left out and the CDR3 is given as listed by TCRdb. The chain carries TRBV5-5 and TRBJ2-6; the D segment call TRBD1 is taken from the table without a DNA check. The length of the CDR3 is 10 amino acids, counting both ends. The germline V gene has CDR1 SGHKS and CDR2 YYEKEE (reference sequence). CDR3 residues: CASSPATPGQ.

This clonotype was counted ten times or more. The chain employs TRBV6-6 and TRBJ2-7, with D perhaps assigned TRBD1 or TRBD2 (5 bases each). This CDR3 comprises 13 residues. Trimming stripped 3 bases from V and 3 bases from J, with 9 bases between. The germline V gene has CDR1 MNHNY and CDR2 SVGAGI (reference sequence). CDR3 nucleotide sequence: TGTGCCAGCAGTTATAGGGACGGCTACGAGCAGTACTTC. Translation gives CASSYRDGYEQYF.

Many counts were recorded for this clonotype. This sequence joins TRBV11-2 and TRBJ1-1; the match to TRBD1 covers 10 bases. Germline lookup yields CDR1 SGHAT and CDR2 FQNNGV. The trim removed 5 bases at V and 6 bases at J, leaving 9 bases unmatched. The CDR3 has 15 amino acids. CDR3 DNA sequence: TGTGCCAGCAGCGCAGCACGGGACAGGGGAGCTGAAGCTTTCTTT. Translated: CASSAARDRGAEAFF.

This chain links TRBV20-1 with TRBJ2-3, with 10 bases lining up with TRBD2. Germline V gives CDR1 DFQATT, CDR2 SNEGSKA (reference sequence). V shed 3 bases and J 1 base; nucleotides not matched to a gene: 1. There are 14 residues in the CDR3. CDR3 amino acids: CSARLAGGTDTQYF. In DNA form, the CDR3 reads TGCAGTGCTAGGCTAGCGGGGGGCACAGATACGCAGTATTTT.

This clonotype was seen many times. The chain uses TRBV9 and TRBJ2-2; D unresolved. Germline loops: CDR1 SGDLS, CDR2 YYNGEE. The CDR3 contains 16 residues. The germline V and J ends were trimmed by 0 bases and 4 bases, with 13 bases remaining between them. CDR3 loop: CASSVGNPRGTGELFF. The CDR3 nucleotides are TGTGCCAGCAGCGTAGGGAATCCCCGTGGCACCGGGGAGCTGTTTTTT.

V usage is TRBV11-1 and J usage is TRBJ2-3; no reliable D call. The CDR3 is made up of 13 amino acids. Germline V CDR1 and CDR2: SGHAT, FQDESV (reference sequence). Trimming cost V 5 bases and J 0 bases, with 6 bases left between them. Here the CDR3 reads CASSQDSTDTQYF. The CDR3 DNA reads TGTGCCAGCAGCCAGGACAGCACAGATACGCAGTATTTT.

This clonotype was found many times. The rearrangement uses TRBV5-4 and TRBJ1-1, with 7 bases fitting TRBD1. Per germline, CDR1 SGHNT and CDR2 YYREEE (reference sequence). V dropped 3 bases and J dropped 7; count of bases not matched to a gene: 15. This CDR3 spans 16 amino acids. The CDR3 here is CASSYWQGQTLNEAFF. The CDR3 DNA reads TGTGCCAGCAGCTATTGGCAGGGACAGACCCTAAATGAAGCTTTCTTT.

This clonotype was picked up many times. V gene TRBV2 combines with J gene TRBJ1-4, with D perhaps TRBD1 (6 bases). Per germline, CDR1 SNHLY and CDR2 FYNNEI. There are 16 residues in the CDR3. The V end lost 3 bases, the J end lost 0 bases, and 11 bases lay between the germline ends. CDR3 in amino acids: CASSEGGPATNEKLFF. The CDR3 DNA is TGTGCCAGCAGTGAGGGGGGCCCTGCAACTAATGAAAAACTGTTTTTT.

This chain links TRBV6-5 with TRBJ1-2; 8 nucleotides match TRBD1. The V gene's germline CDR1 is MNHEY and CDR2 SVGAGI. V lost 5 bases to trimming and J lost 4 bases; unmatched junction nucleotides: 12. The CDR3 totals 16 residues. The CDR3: CASSDTTGGKAYGYTF. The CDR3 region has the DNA TGTGCCAGCAGTGATACAACAGGGGGTAAGGCCTATGGCTACACCTTC.

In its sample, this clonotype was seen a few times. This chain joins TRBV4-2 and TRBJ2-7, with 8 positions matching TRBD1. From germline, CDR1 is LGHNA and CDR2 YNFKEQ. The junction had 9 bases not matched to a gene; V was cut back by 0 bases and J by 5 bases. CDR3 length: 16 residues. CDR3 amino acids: CASSQDRAGGVDEQYF. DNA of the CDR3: TGTGCCAGCAGCCAAGATAGGGCAGGGGGCGTAGACGAGCAGTACTTC.

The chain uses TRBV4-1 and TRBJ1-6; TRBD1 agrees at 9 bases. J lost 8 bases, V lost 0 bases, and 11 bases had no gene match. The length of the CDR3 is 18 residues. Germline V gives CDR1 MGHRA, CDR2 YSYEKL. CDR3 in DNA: TGCGCCAGCAGCCAAGACCGCGGACAGGGGACGTTGGATTCACCCCTCCACTTT. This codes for CASSQDRGQGTLDSPLHF.

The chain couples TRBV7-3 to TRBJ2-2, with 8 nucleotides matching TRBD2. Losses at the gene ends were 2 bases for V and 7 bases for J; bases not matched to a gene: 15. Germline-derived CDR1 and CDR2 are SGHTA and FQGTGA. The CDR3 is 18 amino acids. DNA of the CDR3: TGTGCCAGCAGCTTAGGCCCAATAAGCGGGAGTGATGGCGGGGAGCTGTTTTTT. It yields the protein CASSLGPISGSDGGELFF.

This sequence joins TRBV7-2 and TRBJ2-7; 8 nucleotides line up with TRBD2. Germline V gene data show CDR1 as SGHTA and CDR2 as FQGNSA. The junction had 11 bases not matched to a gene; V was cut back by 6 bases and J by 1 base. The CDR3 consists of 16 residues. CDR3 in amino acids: CASSFARREESYEQYV. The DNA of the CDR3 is TGTGCCAGCAGTTTTGCCCGGCGGGAGGAATCCTACGAGCAGTACGTC.

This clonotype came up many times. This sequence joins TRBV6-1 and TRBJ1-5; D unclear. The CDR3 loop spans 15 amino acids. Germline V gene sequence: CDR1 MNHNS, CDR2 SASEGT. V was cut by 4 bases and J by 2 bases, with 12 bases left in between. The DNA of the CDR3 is TGTGCCAGCAGTGGGTCTATGAGGGGCAATCAGCCCCAGCATTTT. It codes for CASSGSMRGNQPQHF.

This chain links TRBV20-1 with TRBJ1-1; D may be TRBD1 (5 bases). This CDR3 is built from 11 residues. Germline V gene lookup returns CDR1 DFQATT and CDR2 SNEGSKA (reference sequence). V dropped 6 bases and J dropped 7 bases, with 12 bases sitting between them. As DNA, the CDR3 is TGCAGTGCAAAGGACACGGGTGAAGCTTTCTTT. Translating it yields CSAKDTGEAFF.

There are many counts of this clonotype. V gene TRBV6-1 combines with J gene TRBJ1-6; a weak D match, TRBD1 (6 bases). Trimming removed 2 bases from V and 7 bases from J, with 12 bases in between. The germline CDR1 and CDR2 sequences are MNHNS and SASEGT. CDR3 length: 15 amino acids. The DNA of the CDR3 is TGTGCCAGCAGTGAAATGGGGACATCCAATTCACCCCTCCACTTT. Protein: CASSEMGTSNSPLHF.

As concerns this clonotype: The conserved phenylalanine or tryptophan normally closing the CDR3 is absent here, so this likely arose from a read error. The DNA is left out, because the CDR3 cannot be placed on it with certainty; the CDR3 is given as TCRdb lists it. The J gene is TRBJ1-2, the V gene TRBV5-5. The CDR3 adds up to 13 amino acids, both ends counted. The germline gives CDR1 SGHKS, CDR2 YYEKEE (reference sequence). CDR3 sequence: CASTSGLNYGYTA.

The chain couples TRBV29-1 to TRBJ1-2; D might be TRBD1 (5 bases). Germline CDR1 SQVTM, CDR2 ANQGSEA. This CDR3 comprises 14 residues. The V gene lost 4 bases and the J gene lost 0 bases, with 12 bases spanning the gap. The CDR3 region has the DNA TGCAGCGTTGGTGGGGGTCGGGCTAACTATGGCTACACCTTC. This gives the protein CSVGGGRANYGYTF. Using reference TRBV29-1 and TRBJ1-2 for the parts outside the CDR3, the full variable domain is SAVISQKPSRDICQRGTSLTIQCQVDSQVTMMFWYRQQPGQSLTLIATANQGSEATYESGFVIDKFPISRPNLTFSTLTVSNMSPEDSSIYLCSVGGGRANYGYTFGSGTRLTVV.

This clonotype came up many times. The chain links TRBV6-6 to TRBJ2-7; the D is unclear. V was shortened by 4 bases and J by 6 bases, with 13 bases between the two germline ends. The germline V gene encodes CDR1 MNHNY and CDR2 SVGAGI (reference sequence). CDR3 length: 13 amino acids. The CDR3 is CASSSGPRPEQYF. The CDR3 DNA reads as TGTGCCAGCAGTTCCGGGCCCCGACCCGAGCAGTACTTC.

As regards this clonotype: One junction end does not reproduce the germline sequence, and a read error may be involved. For the CDR3, the DNA is TGTGCCAGCAGTTTACGCGAGACTAGCGGGAGCAGAGATACGCAGTATTTT. Amino acids: CASSLRETSGSRDTQYF. The rearrangement joins TRBV12-3 or TRBV12-4 to TRBJ2-3; TRBD2 matches at 12 bases. CDR3 size: 17 residues.

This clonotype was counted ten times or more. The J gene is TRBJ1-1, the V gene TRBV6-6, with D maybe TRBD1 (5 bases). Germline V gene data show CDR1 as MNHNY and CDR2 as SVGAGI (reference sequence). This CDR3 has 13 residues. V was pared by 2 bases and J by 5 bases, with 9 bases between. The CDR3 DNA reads TGTGCCAGCAGTTACCTTGGGGCTACTGAAGCTTTCTTT. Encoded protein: CASSYLGATEAFF.

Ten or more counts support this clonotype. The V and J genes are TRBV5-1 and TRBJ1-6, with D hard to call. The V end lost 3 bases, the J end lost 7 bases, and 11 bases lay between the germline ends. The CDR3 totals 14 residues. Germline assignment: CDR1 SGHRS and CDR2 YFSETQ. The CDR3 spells CASSSYTENSPLHF. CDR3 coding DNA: TGCGCCAGCAGCTCCTACACCGAAAATTCACCCCTCCACTTT.